The present T cell receptor beta chain was sequenced within a study of OX40 agonist ivuxolimab in advanced cancers. The CDR3 length is 14 residues. The V and J ends lost 6 bases and 1 base, in that order; junction bases with no gene match: 3. Germline lookup yields CDR1 MNHNS and CDR2 SASEGT. Produced via immunoSEQ multiplex PCR; TCRdb's table is partial and in-frame only. The table lists around 48,000 clones, about 83% of them singletons, with about 1% in the top ten. J is TRBJ1-1 and V is TRBV6-1; 9 bases agree with TRBD1. This TCR came from an adult with an advanced solid tumor such as melanoma, head and neck, liver or kidney cancer. Sample: CD4+ or CD8+ T cells sorted from blood, taken in a trial of the OX40 agonist ivuxolimab. CDR3 nucleotide sequence: TGTGCCAGCAGGCCGACAGGGGGGAACACTGAAGCTTTCTTT. This sequence encodes CASRPTGGNTEAFF.